This T cell receptor (beta chain) was sequenced for a study of CD8 T cells in Susac syndrome. Study-wide results and limits: A relatively small number of individuals underwent TCR sequencing and HLA analysis.

For this clonotype: The antigen remains unidentified.

The trim removed 1 base at V and 0 bases at J, leaving 2 bases unmatched. Germline V CDR1 and CDR2: DFQATT, SNEGSKA (reference sequence). The CDR3 spans 16 residues. Sequencing of TCR beta was performed on blood CD8+ and CD4+ T cells. The multiple sclerosis controls, all treatment-naive patients, had relapsing-remitting disease that was stable or active. An amount of RNA that ranged from roughly 0.5 to 1 ug was reverse transcribed with random hexamers. Amplification of TCR beta CDR3 by immunoSEQ multiplex PCR spanned 54 Vbeta and 13 Jbeta. TCRdb analysed the immunoSEQ multiplex PCR reads with MiXCR anew, one entry per CDR3 protein. This sample has tens of thousands of distinct CDR3 sequences, with roughly 95% found just once.

Sequenced material: CD4+ T cells from PBMCs. The sequence came from a human donor with multiple sclerosis. The rearrangement joins TRBV20-1 to TRBJ1-5; TRBD1 matches at 11 bases. This chain's CDR3 is CSARGDRGGSNQPQHF. The CDR3 coding sequence is TGCAGTGCTAGAGGGGACAGGGGGGGTAGCAATCAGCCCCAGCATTTT.